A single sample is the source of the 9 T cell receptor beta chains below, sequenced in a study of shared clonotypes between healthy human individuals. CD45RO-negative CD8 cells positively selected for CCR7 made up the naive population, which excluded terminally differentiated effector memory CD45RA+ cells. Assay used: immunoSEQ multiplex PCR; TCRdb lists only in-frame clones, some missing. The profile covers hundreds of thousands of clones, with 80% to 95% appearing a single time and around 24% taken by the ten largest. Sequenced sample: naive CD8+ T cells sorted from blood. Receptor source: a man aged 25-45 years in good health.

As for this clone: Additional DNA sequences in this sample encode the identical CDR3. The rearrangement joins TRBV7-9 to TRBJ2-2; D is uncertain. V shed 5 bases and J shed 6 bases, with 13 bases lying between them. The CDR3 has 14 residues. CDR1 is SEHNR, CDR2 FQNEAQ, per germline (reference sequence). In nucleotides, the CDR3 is TGTGCCAGCAGCCTGAACAGCCTAGCCGGGGAGCTGTTTTTT. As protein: CASSLNSLAGELFF.

For the CDR3, the DNA is TGTGCCAGCAGTGAATGGAAGGGTATGAACACTGAAGCTTTCTTT. This encodes CASSEWKGMNTEAFF. This chain connects TRBV25-1 to TRBJ1-1; D gene uncertain. Germline CDR1 and CDR2: MGHDK and SYGVNS. The CDR3 consists of 15 residues. V lost 1 base and J lost 0, with 9 bases in between.

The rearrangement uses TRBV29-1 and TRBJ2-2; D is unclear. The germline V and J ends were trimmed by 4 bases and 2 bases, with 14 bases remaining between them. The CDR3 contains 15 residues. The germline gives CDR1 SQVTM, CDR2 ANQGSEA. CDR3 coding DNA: TGCAGCGTTGTGGGCTTAACCCATAACACCGGGGAGCTGTTTTTT. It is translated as CSVVGLTHNTGELFF.

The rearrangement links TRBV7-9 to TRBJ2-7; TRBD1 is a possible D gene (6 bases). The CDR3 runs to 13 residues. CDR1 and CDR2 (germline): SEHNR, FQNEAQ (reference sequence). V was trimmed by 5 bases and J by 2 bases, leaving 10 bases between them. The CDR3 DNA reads TGTGCCAGCAGCGGGACACCTGCCTACGAGCAGTACTTC. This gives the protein CASSGTPAYEQYF.

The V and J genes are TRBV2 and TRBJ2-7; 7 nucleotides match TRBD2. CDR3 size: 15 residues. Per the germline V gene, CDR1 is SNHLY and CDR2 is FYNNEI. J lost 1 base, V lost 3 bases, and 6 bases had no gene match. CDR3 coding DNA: TGTGCCAGCAGTGAGTGGGGGGGTACTTCCTACGAGCAGTACTTC. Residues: CASSEWGGTSYEQYF.

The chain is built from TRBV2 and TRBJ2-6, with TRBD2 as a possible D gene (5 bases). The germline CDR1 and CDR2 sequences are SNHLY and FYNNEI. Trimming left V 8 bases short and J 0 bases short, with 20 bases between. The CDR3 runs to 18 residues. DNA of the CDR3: TGTGCCAGCTCGAGTTTTCGGACTGCCTCCTCTGGGGCCAACGTCCTGACTTTC. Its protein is CASSSFRTASSGANVLTF.

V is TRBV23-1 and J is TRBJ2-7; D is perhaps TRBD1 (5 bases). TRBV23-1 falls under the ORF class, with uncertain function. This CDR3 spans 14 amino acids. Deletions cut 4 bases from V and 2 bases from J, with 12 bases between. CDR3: CASSLRPGTYEQYF. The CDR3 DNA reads TGCGCCAGCAGTCTCAGGCCAGGGACCTACGAGCAGTACTTC.

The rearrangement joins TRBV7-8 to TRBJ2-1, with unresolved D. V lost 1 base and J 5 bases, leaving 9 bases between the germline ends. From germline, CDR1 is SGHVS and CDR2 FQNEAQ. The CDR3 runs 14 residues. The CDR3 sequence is CASSLGIQNNEQFF. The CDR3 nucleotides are TGTGCCAGCAGCTTAGGTATCCAGAACAATGAGCAGTTCTTC.

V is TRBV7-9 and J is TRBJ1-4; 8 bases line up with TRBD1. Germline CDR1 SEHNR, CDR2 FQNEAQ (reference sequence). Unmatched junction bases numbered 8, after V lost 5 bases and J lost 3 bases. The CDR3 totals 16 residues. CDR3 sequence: CASSPGDRGPNEKLFF. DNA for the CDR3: TGTGCCAGCAGCCCAGGCGACAGGGGCCCTAATGAAAAACTGTTTTTT.